Listed below are T cell receptor beta chains from one sample, sequenced in a study of blood T cell repertoires in COVID-19. TCRdb's copy holds only in-frame clones and misses some; the assay was immunoSEQ multiplex PCR. The top ten hold around 4.8% of the sample, which has tens of thousands of clones, 80% to 90% seen once. Sequencing was performed on peripheral blood. The receptors were gathered from a man older than 75 with COVID-19, enrolled during active disease. Each CDR3 is given with its conserved first and last residue. Each record gives: clone size, V gene, D gene, J gene, CDR3 protein, CDR3 DNA. D genes are given only for firm matches. Only some rows state a clone size, as once, few, many or a class for expanded clones.

abundance: .
v_gene: TRBV19
d_gene: TRBD2
j_gene: TRBJ2-1
CDR3aa: CATAGTGGYEQFF
CDR3nt: TGTGCCACCGCCGGGACCGGGGGGTATGAGCAGTTCTTC

abundance: .
v_gene: TRBV6-5
d_gene: .
j_gene: TRBJ1-1
CDR3aa: CASNIIGGTEAFF
CDR3nt: TGTGCCAGCAACATTATAGGGGGCACTGAAGCTTTCTTT

abundance: .
v_gene: TRBV11-2
d_gene: .
j_gene: TRBJ1-6
CDR3aa: CASSLFGRTDYNSPLHF
CDR3nt: TGTGCCAGCAGCTTATTCGGTAGGACAGATTATAATTCACCCCTCCACTTT

abundance: .
v_gene: TRBV7-2
d_gene: TRBD1
j_gene: TRBJ1-2
CDR3aa: CASSPHRGRLDGYTF
CDR3nt: TGTGCCAGCAGCCCTCACAGGGGGCGCCTGGATGGCTACACCTTC

abundance: .
v_gene: TRBV25-1
d_gene: .
j_gene: TRBJ1-6
CDR3aa: CASSPPDNSPLHF
CDR3nt: TGTGCCAGCAGCCCGCCGGATAATTCACCCCTCCACTTT

abundance: .
v_gene: TRBV5-1
d_gene: TRBD2
j_gene: TRBJ2-5
CDR3aa: CASSVGLAGGQETQYF
CDR3nt: TGCGCCAGCAGCGTAGGACTAGCGGGGGGCCAAGAGACCCAGTACTTC

abundance: .
v_gene: TRBV9
d_gene: TRBD2
j_gene: TRBJ2-1
CDR3aa: CASSPRAGPYNEQFF
CDR3nt: TGTGCCAGCAGCCCAAGAGCGGGACCCTACAATGAGCAGTTCTTC

abundance: .
v_gene: TRBV2
d_gene: TRBD1
j_gene: TRBJ2-1
CDR3aa: CASSIRLGQVHNEQFF
CDR3nt: TGTGCCAGCAGTATCCGCCTGGGACAGGTCCACAATGAGCAGTTCTTC

abundance: .
v_gene: TRBV10-3
d_gene: TRBD1
j_gene: TRBJ1-6
CDR3aa: CAISVDRYNSPLHF
CDR3nt: TGTGCCATCAGTGTGGACAGGTATAATTCACCCCTCCACTTT

abundance: few
v_gene: TRBV20-1
d_gene: .
j_gene: TRBJ1-1
CDR3aa: CSASFPPGAFF
CDR3nt: TGCAGTGCTAGTTTTCCACCGGGGGCTTTCTTT

abundance: .
v_gene: TRBV5-1
d_gene: .
j_gene: TRBJ1-6
CDR3aa: CASSLGQFYNSPLHF
CDR3nt: TGCGCCAGCAGCTTGGGGCAGTTTTATAATTCACCCCTCCACTTT

abundance: .
v_gene: TRBV2
d_gene: .
j_gene: TRBJ2-1
CDR3aa: CASSYVYNEQFF
CDR3nt: TGTGCCAGCAGCTACGTCTACAATGAGCAGTTCTTC

abundance: .
v_gene: TRBV7-2
d_gene: TRBD2
j_gene: TRBJ2-3
CDR3aa: CASSLVSGGERDTQYF
CDR3nt: TGTGCCAGCAGCTTAGTTAGCGGGGGGGAAAGAGATACGCAGTATTTT

abundance: .
v_gene: TRBV10-2
d_gene: .
j_gene: TRBJ2-7
CDR3aa: CASSTSSVSYEQYF
CDR3nt: TGCGCCAGCAGTACTAGTTCGGTGTCCTACGAGCAGTACTTC

abundance: .
v_gene: TRBV5-4
d_gene: TRBD1
j_gene: TRBJ1-1
CDR3aa: CASSFRTGGNTEAFF
CDR3nt: TGTGCCAGCAGCTTCCGGACAGGGGGGAACACTGAAGCTTTCTTT

abundance: .
v_gene: TRBV18
d_gene: .
j_gene: TRBJ1-4
CDR3aa: CASSREQIGEKLFF
CDR3nt: TGTGCCAGCTCACGGGAGCAAATAGGTGAAAAACTGTTTTTT

abundance: .
v_gene: TRBV2
d_gene: .
j_gene: TRBJ1-3
CDR3aa: CASSGQLYSGNTIYF
CDR3nt: TGTGCCAGCAGTGGACAGCTCTACTCTGGAAACACCATATATTTT

abundance: .
v_gene: TRBV7-3
d_gene: TRBD2
j_gene: TRBJ2-7
CDR3aa: CASSLTAGGSYEQYF
CDR3nt: TGTGCCAGCAGCTTAACGGCGGGAGGGTCCTACGAGCAGTACTTC

abundance: .
v_gene: TRBV7-2
d_gene: .
j_gene: TRBJ2-7
CDR3aa: CASSPQRGALYEQYF
CDR3nt: TGTGCCAGCAGCCCCCAAAGAGGAGCCCTCTACGAGCAGTACTTC

abundance: .
v_gene: TRBV5-1
d_gene: .
j_gene: TRBJ1-4
CDR3aa: CASSLVGAPDGEKLFF
CDR3nt: TGCGCCAGCAGCTTGGTGGGGGCCCCGGACGGGGAAAAACTGTTTTTT

abundance: .
v_gene: TRBV28
d_gene: .
j_gene: TRBJ2-1
CDR3aa: CASREKYEQFF
CDR3nt: TGTGCCAGCAGAGAGAAGTATGAGCAGTTCTTC

abundance: .
v_gene: TRBV5-1
d_gene: TRBD1
j_gene: TRBJ1-2
CDR3aa: CASSFQGADGYTF
CDR3nt: TGCGCCAGCAGCTTTCAGGGGGCAGATGGCTACACCTTC

abundance: .
v_gene: TRBV6-1
d_gene: .
j_gene: TRBJ1-2
CDR3aa: CASSDEVPFYGYTF
CDR3nt: TGTGCCAGCAGTGATGAGGTCCCCTTCTATGGCTACACCTTC

abundance: .
v_gene: TRBV5-5
d_gene: .
j_gene: TRBJ1-4
CDR3aa: CASSPFWGDEKLFF
CDR3nt: TGTGCCAGCAGCCCCTTCTGGGGGGATGAAAAACTGTTTTTT

abundance: once
v_gene: TRBV27
d_gene: .
j_gene: TRBJ2-2
CDR3aa: CASSPLLPTDQNTGELFF
CDR3nt: TGTGCCAGCAGTCCACTACTTCCGACAGATCAGAACACCGGGGAGCTGTTTTTT

abundance: .
v_gene: TRBV6-5
d_gene: TRBD1
j_gene: TRBJ2-7
CDR3aa: CASRGTGSIDEQYF
CDR3nt: TGTGCCAGCAGAGGGACAGGGAGTATCGACGAGCAGTACTTC

abundance: .
v_gene: TRBV13
d_gene: .
j_gene: TRBJ1-2
CDR3aa: CASSRAQTGNYGYTF
CDR3nt: TGTGCCAGCAGCAGGGCCCAAACAGGGAACTATGGCTACACCTTC

abundance: .
v_gene: TRBV3-1/TRBV3-2
d_gene: .
j_gene: TRBJ2-2
CDR3aa: CASSQADLFPDIPNTGELFF
CDR3nt: TGTGCCAGCAGCCAAGCAGATTTGTTTCCAGACATCCCGAACACCGGGGAGCTGTTTTTT

abundance: .
v_gene: TRBV10-2
d_gene: TRBD1
j_gene: TRBJ1-2
CDR3aa: CARSRDRGGYGYTF
CDR3nt: TGCGCCCGCAGCCGGGACAGGGGGGGGTATGGCTACACCTTC

abundance: .
v_gene: TRBV19
d_gene: .
j_gene: TRBJ2-2
CDR3aa: CASSIGTGELFF
CDR3nt: TGTGCCAGTAGTATCGGCACCGGGGAGCTGTTTTTT

abundance: .
v_gene: TRBV3-1/TRBV3-2
d_gene: .
j_gene: TRBJ1-6
CDR3aa: CASSQGVRGNSPLHF
CDR3nt: TGTGCCAGCAGCCAAGGTGTCAGGGGTAATTCACCCCTCCACTTT

abundance: .
v_gene: TRBV3-1/TRBV3-2
d_gene: .
j_gene: TRBJ1-5
CDR3aa: CASSQDVQGPQHF
CDR3nt: TGTGCCAGCAGCCAAGATGTCCAGGGGCCCCAGCATTTT

abundance: .
v_gene: TRBV28
d_gene: .
j_gene: TRBJ1-2
CDR3aa: CASSLNGGVVSYGYTF
CDR3nt: TGTGCCAGCAGTTTAAATGGAGGGGTGGTTAGCTATGGCTACACCTTC

abundance: .
v_gene: TRBV2
d_gene: .
j_gene: TRBJ2-5
CDR3aa: CASREWGAGEPQYF
CDR3nt: TGTGCCAGCAGAGAATGGGGGGCGGGGGAGCCCCAGTACTTC

abundance: .
v_gene: TRBV24-1
d_gene: .
j_gene: TRBJ2-3
CDR3aa: CATSDLLGTDTQYF
CDR3nt: TGTGCCACCAGTGATTTGCTCGGCACAGATACGCAGTATTTT

abundance: .
v_gene: TRBV6-1
d_gene: .
j_gene: TRBJ1-1
CDR3aa: CASSDRENTEAFF
CDR3nt: TGTGCCAGCAGTGACAGGGAAAACACTGAAGCTTTCTTT

abundance: .
v_gene: TRBV10-2
d_gene: TRBD1
j_gene: TRBJ1-1
CDR3aa: CASSENRGQEAFF
CDR3nt: TGCGCCAGCAGTGAGAATAGGGGACAGGAGGCTTTCTTT

abundance: .
v_gene: TRBV7-9
d_gene: TRBD2
j_gene: TRBJ2-3
CDR3aa: CASSLDGGAFSSQYF
CDR3nt: TGTGCCAGCAGCTTAGACGGGGGGGCCTTCTCTTCGCAGTATTTT

abundance: .
v_gene: TRBV6-5
d_gene: TRBD1
j_gene: TRBJ2-7
CDR3aa: CASKDGQGYSYEQYF
CDR3nt: TGTGCCAGCAAAGATGGACAGGGATACTCCTACGAGCAGTACTTC

abundance: .
v_gene: TRBV7-9
d_gene: TRBD1
j_gene: TRBJ1-2
CDR3aa: CASSLEPGTGLYGYTF
CDR3nt: TGTGCCAGCAGCTTAGAACCCGGGACAGGACTTTATGGCTACACCTTC